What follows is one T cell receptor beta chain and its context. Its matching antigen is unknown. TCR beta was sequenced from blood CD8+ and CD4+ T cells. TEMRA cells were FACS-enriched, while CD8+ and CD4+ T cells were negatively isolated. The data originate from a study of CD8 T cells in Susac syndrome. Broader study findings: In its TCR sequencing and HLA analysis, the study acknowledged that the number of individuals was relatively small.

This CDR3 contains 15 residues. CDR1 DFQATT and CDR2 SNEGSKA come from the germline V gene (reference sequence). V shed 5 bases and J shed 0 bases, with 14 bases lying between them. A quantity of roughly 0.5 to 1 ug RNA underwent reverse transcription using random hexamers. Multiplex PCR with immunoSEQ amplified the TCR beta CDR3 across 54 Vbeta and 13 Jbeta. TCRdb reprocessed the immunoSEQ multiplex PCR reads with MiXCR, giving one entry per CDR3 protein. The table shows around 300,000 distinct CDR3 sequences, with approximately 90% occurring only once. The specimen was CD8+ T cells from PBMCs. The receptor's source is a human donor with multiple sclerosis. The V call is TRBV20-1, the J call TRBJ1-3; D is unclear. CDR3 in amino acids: CSAPSYSSSGNTIYF. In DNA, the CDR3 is TGCAGTGCTCCCTCTTACTCGAGCTCTGGAAACACCATATATTTT.